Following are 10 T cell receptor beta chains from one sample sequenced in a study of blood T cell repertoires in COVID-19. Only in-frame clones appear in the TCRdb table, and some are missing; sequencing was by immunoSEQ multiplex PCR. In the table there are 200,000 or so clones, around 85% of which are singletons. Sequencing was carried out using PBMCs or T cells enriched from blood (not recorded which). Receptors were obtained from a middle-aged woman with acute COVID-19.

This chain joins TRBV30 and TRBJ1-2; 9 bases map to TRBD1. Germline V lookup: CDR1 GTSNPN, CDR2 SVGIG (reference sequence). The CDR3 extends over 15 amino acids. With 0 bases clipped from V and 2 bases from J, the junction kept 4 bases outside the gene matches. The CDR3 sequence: CAWSVTGQGNYGYTF. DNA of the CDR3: TGTGCCTGGAGTGTAACGGGACAGGGCAACTATGGCTACACCTTC.

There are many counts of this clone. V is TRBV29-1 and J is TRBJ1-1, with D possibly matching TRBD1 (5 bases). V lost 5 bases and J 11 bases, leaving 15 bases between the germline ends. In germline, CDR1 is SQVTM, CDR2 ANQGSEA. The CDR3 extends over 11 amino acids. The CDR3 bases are TGCAGCGTTCAGTCAGGGCAAGGGGCTTTCTTT. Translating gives CSVQSGQGAFF.

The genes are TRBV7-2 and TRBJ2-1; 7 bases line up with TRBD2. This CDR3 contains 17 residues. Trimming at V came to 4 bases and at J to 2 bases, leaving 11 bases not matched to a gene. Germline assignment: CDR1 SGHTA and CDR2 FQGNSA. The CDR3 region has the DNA TGTGCCAGCAGCTCAAGAACCGGACTAGGGGCCTACAATGAGCAGTTCTTC. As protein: CASSSRTGLGAYNEQFF.

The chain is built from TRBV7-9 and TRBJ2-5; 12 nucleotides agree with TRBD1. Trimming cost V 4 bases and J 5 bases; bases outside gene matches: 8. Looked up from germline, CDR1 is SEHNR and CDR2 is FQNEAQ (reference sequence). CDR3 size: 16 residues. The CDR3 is CASSSSGTGGRETQYF. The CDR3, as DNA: TGTGCCAGCAGCTCATCCGGGACAGGGGGCCGGGAGACCCAGTACTTC.

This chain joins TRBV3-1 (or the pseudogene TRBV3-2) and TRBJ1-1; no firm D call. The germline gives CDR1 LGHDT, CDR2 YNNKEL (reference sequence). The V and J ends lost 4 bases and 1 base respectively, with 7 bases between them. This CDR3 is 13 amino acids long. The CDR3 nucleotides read TGTGCCAGCAGCCCCACACCGAACACTGAAGCTTTCTTT. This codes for CASSPTPNTEAFF.

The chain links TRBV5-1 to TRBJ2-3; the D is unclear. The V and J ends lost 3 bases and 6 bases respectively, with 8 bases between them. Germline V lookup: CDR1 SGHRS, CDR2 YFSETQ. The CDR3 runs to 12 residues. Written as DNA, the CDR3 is TGCGCCAGCAGCTCCCGTGTTGATACGCAGTATTTT. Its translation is CASSSRVDTQYF.

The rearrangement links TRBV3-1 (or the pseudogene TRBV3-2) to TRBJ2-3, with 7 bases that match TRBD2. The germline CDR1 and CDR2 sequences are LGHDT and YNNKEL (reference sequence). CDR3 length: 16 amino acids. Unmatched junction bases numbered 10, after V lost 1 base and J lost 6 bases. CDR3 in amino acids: CASSQVPPGGFDTQYF. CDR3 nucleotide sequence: TGTGCCAGCAGCCAAGTCCCGCCCGGGGGGTTTGATACGCAGTATTTT.

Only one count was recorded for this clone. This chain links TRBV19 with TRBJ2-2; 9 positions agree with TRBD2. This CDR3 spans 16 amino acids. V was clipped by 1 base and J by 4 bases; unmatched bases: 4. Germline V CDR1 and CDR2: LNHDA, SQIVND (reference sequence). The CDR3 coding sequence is TGTGCCAGTAGTATAGCCTTGGGACTAGCCACCGGGGAGCTGTTTTTT. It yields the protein CASSIALGLATGELFF.

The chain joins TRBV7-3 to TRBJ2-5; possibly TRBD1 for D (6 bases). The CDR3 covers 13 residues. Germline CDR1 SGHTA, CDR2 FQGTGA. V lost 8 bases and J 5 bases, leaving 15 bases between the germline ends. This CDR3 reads CASSEDSRETQYF. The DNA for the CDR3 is TGTGCCAGCTCTGAGGACAGCAGGGAGACCCAGTACTTC.

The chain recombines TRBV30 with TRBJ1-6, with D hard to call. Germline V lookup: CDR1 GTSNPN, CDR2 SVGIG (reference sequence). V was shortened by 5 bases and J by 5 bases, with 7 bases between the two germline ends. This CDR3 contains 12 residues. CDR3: CAWDQNNSPLHF. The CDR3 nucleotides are TGTGCCTGGGATCAGAATAATTCACCCCTCCACTTT.